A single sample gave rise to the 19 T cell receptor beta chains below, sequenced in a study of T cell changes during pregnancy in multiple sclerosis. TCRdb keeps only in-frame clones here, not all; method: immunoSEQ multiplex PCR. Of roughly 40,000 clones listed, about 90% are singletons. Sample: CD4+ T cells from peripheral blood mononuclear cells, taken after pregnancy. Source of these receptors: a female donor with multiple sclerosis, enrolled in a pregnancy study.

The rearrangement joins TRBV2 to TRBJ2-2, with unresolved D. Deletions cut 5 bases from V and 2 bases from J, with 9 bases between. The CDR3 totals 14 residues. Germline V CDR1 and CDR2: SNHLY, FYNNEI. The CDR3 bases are TGTGCCAGCAGTCTCGGTTTCAACACCGGGGAGCTGTTTTTT. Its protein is CASSLGFNTGELFF.

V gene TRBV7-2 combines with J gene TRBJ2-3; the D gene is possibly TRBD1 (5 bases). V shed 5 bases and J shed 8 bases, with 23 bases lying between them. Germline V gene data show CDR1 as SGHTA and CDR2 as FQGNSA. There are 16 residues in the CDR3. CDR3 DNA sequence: TGTGCCAGCAGCCCAGAGGTACAGGCCCCACCAGTTACGCAGTATTTT. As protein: CASSPEVQAPPVTQYF.

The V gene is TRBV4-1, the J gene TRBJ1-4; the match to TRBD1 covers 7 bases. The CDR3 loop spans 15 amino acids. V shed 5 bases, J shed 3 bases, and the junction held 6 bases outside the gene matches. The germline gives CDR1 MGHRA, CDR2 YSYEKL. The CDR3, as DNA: TGCGCCAGCAGCTCCCGGGACAGACCTAATGAAAAACTGTTTTTT. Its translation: CASSSRDRPNEKLFF.

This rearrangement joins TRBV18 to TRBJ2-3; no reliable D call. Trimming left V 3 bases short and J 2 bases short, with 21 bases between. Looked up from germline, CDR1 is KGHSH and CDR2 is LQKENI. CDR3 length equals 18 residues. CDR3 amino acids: CASSPINIDGFPTDTQYF. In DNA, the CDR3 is TGTGCCAGCTCACCCATAAACATCGACGGGTTCCCCACAGATACGCAGTATTTT.

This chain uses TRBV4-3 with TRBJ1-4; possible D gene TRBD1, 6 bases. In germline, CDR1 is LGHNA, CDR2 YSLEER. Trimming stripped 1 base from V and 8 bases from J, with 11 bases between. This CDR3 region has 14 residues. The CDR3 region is CASSQAGTFEKLFF. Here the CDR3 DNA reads TGCGCCAGCAGCCAAGCCGGGACATTCGAAAAACTGTTTTTT.

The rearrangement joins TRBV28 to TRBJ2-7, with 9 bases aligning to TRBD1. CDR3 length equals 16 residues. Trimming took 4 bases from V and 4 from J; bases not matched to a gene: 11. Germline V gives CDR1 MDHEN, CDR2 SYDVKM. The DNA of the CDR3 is TGTGCCAGCAGTTCCCCCACAGGGGGCGTGAGATACGAGCAGTACTTC. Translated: CASSSPTGGVRYEQYF.

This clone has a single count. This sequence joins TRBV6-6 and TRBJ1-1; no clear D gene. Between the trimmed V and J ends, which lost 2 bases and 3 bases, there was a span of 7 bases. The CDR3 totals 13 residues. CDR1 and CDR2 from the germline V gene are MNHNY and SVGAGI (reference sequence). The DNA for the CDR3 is TGTGCCAGCAGTTACAGCCGGGACACTGAAGCTTTCTTT. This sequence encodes CASSYSRDTEAFF.

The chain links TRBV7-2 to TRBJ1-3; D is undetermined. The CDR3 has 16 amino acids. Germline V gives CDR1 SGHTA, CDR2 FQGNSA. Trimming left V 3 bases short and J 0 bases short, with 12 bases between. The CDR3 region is CASSFNTVVSGNTIYF. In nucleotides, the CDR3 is TGTGCCAGCAGCTTTAATACGGTGGTCTCTGGAAACACCATATATTTT.

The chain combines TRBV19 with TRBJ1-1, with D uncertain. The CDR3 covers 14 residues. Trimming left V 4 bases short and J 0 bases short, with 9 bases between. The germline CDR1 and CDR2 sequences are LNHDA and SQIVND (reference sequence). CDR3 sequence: CASSNGRVNTEAFF. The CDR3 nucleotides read TGTGCCAGTAGTAATGGGAGGGTGAACACTGAAGCTTTCTTT. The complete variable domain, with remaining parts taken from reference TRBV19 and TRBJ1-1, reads DGGITQSPKYLFRKEGQNVTLSCEQNLNHDAMYWYRQDPGQGLRLIYYSQIVNDFQKGDIAEGYSVSREKKESFPLTVTSAQKNPTAFYLCASSNGRVNTEAFFGQGTRLTVV.

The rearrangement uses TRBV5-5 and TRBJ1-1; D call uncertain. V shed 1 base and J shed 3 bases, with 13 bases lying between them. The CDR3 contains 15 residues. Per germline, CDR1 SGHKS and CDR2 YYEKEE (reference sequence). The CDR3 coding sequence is TGTGCCAGCAGCTTGTCTTTCCTTCGGGACACTGAAGCTTTCTTT. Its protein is CASSLSFLRDTEAFF.

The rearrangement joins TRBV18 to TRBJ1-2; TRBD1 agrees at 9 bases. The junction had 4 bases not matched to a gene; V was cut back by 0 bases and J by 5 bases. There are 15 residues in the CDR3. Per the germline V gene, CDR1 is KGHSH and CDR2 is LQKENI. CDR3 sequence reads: CASSPPGQGIYGYTF. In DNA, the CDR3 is TGTGCCAGCTCACCACCGGGACAGGGTATTTATGGCTACACCTTC.

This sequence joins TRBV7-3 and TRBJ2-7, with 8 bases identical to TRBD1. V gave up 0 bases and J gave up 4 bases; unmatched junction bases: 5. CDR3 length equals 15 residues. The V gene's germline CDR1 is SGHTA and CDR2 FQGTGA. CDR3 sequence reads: CASSLTAGGSYEQYF. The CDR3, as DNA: TGTGCCAGCAGCTTAACCGCAGGGGGCTCTTACGAGCAGTACTTC. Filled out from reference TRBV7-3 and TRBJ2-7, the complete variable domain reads GAGVSQTPSNKVTEKGKYVELRCDPISGHTALYWYRQSLGQGPEFLIYFQGTGAADDSGLPNDRFFAVRPEGSVSTLKIQRTERGDSAVYLCASSLTAGGSYEQYFGPGTRLTVT.

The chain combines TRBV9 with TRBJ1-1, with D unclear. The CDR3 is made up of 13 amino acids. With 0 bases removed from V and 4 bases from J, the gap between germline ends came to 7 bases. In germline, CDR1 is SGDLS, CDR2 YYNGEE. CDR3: CASSVGQTTEAFF. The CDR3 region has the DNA TGTGCCAGCAGCGTAGGACAAACCACTGAAGCTTTCTTT.

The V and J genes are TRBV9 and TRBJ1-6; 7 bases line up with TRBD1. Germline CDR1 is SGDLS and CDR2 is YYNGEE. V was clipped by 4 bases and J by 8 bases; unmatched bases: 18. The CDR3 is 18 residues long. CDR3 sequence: CASSLLSYGGGEDSPLHF. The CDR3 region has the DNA TGTGCCAGCAGCCTATTAAGCTACGGAGGGGGCGAGGATTCACCCCTCCACTTT. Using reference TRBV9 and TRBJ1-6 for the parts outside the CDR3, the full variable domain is DSGVTQTPKHLITATGQRVTLRCSPRSGDLSVYWYQQSLDQGLQFLIQYYNGEERAKGNILERFSAQQFPDLHSELNLSSLELGDSALYFCASSLLSYGGGEDSPLHFGNGTRLTVT.

CDR3 sequence: CASSLLGQGSHEQFF. In DNA, the CDR3 is TGCGCCAGCAGCTTGTTGGGACAGGGATCCCATGAGCAGTTCTTC. The V and J genes are TRBV5-1 and TRBJ2-1, with 9 bases aligning to TRBD1. The CDR3 spans 15 residues. J gave up 8 bases and V 1 base, and 7 bases lay outside the gene matches. The germline gives CDR1 SGHRS, CDR2 YFSETQ. The entire variable domain, with the rest obtained from reference TRBV5-1 and TRBJ2-1, is as follows: KAGVTQTPRYLIKTRGQQVTLSCSPISGHRSVSWYQQTPGQGLQFLFEYFSETQRNKGNFPGRFSGRQFSNSRSEMNVSTLELGDSALYLCASSLLGQGSHEQFFGPGTRLTVL.

In nucleotides, the CDR3 is TGCGCCAGCGGAGGGGGGGTGGAAGAGACCCAGTACTTC. Its protein is CASGGGVEETQYF. The gene calls are TRBV5-1 and TRBJ2-5; D may be TRBD2 (7 bases). Germline CDR1 and CDR2: SGHRS and YFSETQ. This CDR3 spans 13 amino acids. Trimming shortened V by 7 bases and J by 3 bases, and 13 bases separated the two germline ends.

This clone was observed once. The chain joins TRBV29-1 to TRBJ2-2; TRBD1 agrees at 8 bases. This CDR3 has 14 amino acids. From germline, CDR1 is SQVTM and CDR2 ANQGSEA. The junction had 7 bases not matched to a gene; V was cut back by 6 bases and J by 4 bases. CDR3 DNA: TGCAGCGTCGACAGGGGATTCGGCACCGGGGAGCTGTTTTTT. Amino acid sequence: CSVDRGFGTGELFF.

In nucleotides, the CDR3 is TGTGCCAGCAGTGAGGGAGGAGGGATTTATGGCTACACCTTC. Translated, it gives CASSEGGGIYGYTF. The V call is TRBV6-1, the J call TRBJ1-2; D is unclear. Germline-derived CDR1 and CDR2 are MNHNS and SASEGT. There are 14 residues in the CDR3. Deletions cut 3 bases from V and 5 bases from J, with 13 bases between.

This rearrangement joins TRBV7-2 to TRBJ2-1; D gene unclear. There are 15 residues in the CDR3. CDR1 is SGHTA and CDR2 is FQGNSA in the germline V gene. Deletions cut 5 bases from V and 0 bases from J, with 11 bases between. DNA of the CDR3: TGTGCCAGCAGCCGTGAAGCCGGCTCCTACAATGAGCAGTTCTTC. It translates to CASSREAGSYNEQFF.